This T cell receptor beta chain was recovered during a study of blood T cell repertoires in COVID-19. Study background: Some COVID-19 samples were acute and others convalescent; all came from the United States, Italy and Spain.

Source study methods: By means of reference gene primer amplification, nucleated cell counts were estimated. The assay was immunoSEQ multiplex PCR, and TCRdb's table has in-frame clones only and misses some. V and J calls and clone size are those listed in that table; D and trimming were worked out from the DNA. The data contain 61,000 or so clones, about 83% of them singletons. Germline V gene sequence: CDR1 SGHTA, CDR2 FQGTGA. This CDR3 spans 15 amino acids. V was pared by 2 bases and J by 5 bases, with 4 bases of the junction left unmatched. The source material was peripheral blood. V and J are TRBV7-3 and TRBJ2-1; 9 bases line up with TRBD2. This TCR came from a woman of 80 years or more with acute or convalescent COVID-19. For the CDR3, the DNA is TGTGCCAGCAGCTTATTAGCGGGAGAAAACAATGAGCAGTTCTTC. It encodes CASSLLAGENNEQFF.